This T cell receptor (beta chain) comes out of a study of T-cell memory formation after mild COVID-19. This clonotype occurred a few times. This CDR3 spans 15 amino acids. The germline CDR1 and CDR2 sequences are MGHDK and SYGVNS. Trimming removed 3 bases at V and 2 bases at J, with 13 bases between. TCRdb analysed the 5' RACE reads with MiXCR anew, one entry per CDR3 protein. The sample holds about 350,000 distinct CDR3 sequences, 20% to 25% seen once. The genes are TRBV25-1 and TRBJ2-5; D perhaps matches TRBD2 (5 bases). The receptor was isolated from a man aged 18 to 35 who had mild COVID-19 (a few samples of this study predate the infection). Cell type and time point are not known. The sequencing sample was made of PBMCs or a T cell subset sorted from them (not recorded which). The CDR3 sequence is CASSDWGVRQETQYF. CDR3 DNA: TGTGCCAGCAGTGATTGGGGAGTCAGGCAAGAGACCCAGTACTTC. Combining the CDR3 with reference TRBV25-1 and TRBJ2-5 gives the whole variable domain EADIYQTPRYLVIGTGKKITLECSQTMGHDKMYWYQQDPGMELHLIHYSYGVNSTEKGDLSSESTVSRIRTEHFPLTLESARPSHTSQYLCASSDWGVRQETQYFGPGTRLLVL.